This TCR beta chain derives from a study of T-cell memory formation after mild COVID-19. As for the study in general: The two donors had largely donor-specific TCR clusters. Study observations and caveats: Contracting CD4+ clones were located mainly in CM and EM, and CD8+ clones in EMRA. Whether day 37 second-wave clones are SARS-CoV-2-specific was not confirmed.

In TCRdb, the 5' RACE reads were re-called with MiXCR into one record per CDR3 protein. The table lists around 260,000 distinct CDR3 sequences, about a sixth of them singletons. CDR1 is SGHRS and CDR2 is YFSETQ in the germline V gene. Trimming left V 1 base short and J 3 bases short, with 11 bases between. The CDR3 has 14 residues. Worth noting for this clonotype: The antigen is not known.

This sequence joins TRBV5-1 and TRBJ2-7; weak D call: TRBD2 (5 bases). The receptor was isolated from a man in his late teens or twenties who had mild COVID-19 (a few samples of this study predate the infection). Cell type and time point are not known. The material sequenced was PBMCs or a T cell subset sorted from them (not recorded which). The CDR3 protein is CASSLNPGNYEQYF. The CDR3, as DNA: TGCGCCAGCAGCTTGAACCCGGGGAACTACGAGCAGTACTTC.